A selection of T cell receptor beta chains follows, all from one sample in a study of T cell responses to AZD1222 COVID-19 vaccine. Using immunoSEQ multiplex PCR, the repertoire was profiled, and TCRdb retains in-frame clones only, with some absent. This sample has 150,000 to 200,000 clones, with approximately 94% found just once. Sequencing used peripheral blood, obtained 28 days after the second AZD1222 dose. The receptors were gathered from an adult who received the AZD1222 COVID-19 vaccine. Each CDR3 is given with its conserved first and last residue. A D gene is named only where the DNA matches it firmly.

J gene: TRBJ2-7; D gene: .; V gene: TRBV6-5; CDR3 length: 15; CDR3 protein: CASSLSVWARYEQYF
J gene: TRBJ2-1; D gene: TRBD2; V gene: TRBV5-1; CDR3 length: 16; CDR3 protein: CASSLSGTSSYNEQFF
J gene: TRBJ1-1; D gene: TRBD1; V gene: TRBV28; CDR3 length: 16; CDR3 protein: CASSLSQQGGRTEAFF
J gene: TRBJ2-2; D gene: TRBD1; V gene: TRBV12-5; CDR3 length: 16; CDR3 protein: CASGPSGTGVTGELFF
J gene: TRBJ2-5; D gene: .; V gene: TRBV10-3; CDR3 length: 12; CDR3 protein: CAISESGETQYF
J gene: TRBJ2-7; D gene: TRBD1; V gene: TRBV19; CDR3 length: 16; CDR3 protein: CASSSPWTGSSYEQYF
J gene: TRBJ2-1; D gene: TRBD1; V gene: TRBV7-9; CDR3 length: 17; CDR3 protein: CASSKRSGTGPYNEQFF
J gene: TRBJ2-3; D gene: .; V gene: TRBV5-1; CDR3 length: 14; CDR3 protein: CASSEGRRQGTQYF
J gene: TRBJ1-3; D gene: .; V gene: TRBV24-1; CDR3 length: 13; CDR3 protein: CATSDLSGNTIYF
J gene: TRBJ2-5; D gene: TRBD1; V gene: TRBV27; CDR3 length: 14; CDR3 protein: CASSPRDRGETQYF
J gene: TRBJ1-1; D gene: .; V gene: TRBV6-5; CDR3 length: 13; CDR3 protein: CASSYSMAGGSFF
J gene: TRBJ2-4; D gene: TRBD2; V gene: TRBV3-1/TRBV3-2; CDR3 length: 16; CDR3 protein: CASSPGTSGGENIQYF
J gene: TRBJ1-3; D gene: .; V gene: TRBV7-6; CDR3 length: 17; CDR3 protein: CASSNPDGSDPGNTIYF
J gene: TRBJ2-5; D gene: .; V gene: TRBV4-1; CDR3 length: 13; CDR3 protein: CASSQGALETQYF
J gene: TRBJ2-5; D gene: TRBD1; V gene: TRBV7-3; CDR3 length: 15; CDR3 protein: CASSTDPGGKETQYF
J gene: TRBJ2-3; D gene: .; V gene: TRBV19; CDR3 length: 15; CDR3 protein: CASSISGGGTDTQYF
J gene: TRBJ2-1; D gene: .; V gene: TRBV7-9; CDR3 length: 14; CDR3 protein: CASSLVPGHNEQFF
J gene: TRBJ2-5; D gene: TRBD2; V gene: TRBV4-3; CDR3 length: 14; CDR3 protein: CASSKGLALETQYF
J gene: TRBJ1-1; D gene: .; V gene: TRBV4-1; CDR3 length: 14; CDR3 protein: CASSNEGRHTEAFF
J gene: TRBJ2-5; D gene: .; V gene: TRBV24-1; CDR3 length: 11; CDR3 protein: CATSDLVTQYF
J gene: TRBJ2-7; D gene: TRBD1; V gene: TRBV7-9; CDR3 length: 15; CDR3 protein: CASSPWGQAPYEQYF
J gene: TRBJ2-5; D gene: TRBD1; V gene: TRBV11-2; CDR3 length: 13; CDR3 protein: CASSDGTGETQYF
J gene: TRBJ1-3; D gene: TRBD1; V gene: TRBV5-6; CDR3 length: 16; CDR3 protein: CASSYFVTGAGNTIYF
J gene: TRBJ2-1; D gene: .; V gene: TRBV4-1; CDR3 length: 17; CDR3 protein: CASSQAARTVSYNEQFF
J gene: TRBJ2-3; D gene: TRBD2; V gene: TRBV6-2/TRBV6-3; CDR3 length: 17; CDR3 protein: CASSLRPTSGRTDTQYF
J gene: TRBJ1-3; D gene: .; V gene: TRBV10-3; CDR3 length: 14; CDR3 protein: CATGRGTPGNTIYF
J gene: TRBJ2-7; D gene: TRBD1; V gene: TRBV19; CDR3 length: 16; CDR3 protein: CASSVLPGQMPYEQYF
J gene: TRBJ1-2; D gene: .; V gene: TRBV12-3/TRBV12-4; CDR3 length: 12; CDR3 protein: CASSHSVLGYTF
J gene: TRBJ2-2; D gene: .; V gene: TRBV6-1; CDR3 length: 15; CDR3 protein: CASSEAYRSAGELFF
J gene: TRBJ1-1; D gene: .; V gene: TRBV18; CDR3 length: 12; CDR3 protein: CASSPSAGEAFF
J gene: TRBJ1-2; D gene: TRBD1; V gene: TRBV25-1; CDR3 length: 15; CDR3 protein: CASSGSGTGVGGYTF
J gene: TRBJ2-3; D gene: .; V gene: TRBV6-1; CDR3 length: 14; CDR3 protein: CASSDARSTDTQYF
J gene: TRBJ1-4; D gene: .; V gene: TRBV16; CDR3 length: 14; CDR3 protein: CASSQLDTNEKLFF
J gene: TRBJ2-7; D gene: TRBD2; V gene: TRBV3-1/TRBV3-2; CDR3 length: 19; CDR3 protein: CASSLYKSTIAGDSYEQYF
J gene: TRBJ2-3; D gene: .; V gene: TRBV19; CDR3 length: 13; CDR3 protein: CATGVRVKDTQYF
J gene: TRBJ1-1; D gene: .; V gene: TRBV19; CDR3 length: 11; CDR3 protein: CAVQGNTEAFF
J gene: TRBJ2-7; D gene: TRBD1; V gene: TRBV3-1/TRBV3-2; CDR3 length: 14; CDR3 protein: CASSQLDRVYEQYF
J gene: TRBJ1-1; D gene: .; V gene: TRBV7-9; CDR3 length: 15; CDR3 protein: CASRRTTGRGLEAFF
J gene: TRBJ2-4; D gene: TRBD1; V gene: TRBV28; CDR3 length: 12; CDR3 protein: CASKGQQNIQYF
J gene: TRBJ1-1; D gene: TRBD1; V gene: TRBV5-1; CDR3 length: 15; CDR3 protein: CASSVTGVGNTEAFF
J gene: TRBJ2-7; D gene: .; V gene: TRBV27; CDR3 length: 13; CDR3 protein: CASRPGGGYEQYF
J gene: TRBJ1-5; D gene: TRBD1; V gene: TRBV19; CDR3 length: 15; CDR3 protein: CASRPDRGGSQPQHF
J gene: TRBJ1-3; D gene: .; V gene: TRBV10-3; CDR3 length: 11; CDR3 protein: CATQGGNTIYF
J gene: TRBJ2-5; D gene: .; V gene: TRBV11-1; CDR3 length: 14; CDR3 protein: CASSLIGGRETQYF
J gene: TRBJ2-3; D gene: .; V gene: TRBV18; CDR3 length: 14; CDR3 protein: CASSELVGTDTQYF
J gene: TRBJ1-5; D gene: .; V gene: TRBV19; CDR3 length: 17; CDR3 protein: CASSITGPLDSNQPQHF
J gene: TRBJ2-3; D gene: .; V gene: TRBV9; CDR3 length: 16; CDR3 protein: CASSSSLNRATDTQYF
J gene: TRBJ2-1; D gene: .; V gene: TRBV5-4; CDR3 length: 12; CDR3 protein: CASSSTRDEQFF
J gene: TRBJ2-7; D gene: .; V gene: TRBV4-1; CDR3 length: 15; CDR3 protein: CASSQASGVLNEQYF
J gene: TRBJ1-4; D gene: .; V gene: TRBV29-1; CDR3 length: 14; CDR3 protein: CSAVIGSTNEKLFF
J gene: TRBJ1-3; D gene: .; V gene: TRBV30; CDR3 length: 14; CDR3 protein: CAWSRAFSGNTIYF
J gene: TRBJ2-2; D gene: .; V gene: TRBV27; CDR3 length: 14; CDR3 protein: CASSSITNTGELFF